A selection of T cell receptor beta chains follows, all from one sample in a study of shared clonotypes between healthy human individuals. Generated by immunoSEQ multiplex PCR, the TCRdb table keeps only in-frame clones and is missing some. The table includes over 2,000,000 clones, 85% to 95% detected once. The specimen was naive CD8+ T cells from PBMCs. The receptors come from a man aged 18 to 30 in good health. Some clones in this sample may be carry-over from other donors' samples. CDR3s include the opening cysteine and the closing phenylalanine or tryptophan. The D gene is left open where the match is weak. Where a row states a size, it is once, few, many or the class of an expanded clone; other rows omit it.

CDR3 DNA: TGTGCCAGCAGGGAGCGGGCTAGCTCCTACAATGAGCAGTTCTTC
CDR3 protein: CASRERASSYNEQFF
clone size: .
J gene: TRBJ2-1
V gene: TRBV7-8
D gene: .

CDR3 DNA: TGCGCCAGCAGTGAGAGCGGGTCGAACACCGGGGAGCTGTTTTTT
CDR3 protein: CASSESGSNTGELFF
clone size: .
J gene: TRBJ2-2
V gene: TRBV10-1
D gene: .

CDR3 DNA: TGTGCCTGGAGTGTTCTCCTTTTCACCGGGGAGCTGTTTTTT
CDR3 protein: CAWSVLLFTGELFF
clone size: .
J gene: TRBJ2-2
V gene: TRBV30
D gene: .

CDR3 DNA: TGTGCCAGCAGACCCGATGCGGGACAGGGCGTGCAGTACTTC
CDR3 protein: CASRPDAGQGVQYF
clone size: .
J gene: TRBJ2-7
V gene: TRBV28
D gene: TRBD1

CDR3 DNA: TGTGCCAGCAGTCACCGGGACACAAGCAATCAGCCCCAGCATTTT
CDR3 protein: CASSHRDTSNQPQHF
clone size: few
J gene: TRBJ1-5
V gene: TRBV6-1
D gene: .

CDR3 DNA: TGTGCCATCAAGGACACCGACGATGGTTCCCGTCGAGGCTACACCTTC
CDR3 protein: CAIKDTDDGSRRGYTF
clone size: .
J gene: TRBJ1-2
V gene: TRBV2
D gene: .

CDR3 DNA: TGTGCCAGCAGCCCCAGGCCCTCCTACGAGCAGTACTTC
CDR3 protein: CASSPRPSYEQYF
clone size: .
J gene: TRBJ2-7
V gene: TRBV7-9
D gene: .

CDR3 DNA: TGTGCCAGCAGTTACCTGACAGGGGCCTACGAGCAGTACTTC
CDR3 protein: CASSYLTGAYEQYF
clone size: .
J gene: TRBJ2-7
V gene: TRBV6-5
D gene: TRBD1

CDR3 DNA: TGTGCCAGCAGACGCGGGAGGCGGGAGACCCAGTACTTC
CDR3 protein: CASRRGRRETQYF
clone size: .
J gene: TRBJ2-5
V gene: TRBV27
D gene: TRBD2

CDR3 DNA: TGCGCCAGCAGCCAAGCCGTAGGGGTACTAGCCGCGGATGAGCAGTTCTTC
CDR3 protein: CASSQAVGVLAADEQFF
clone size: .
J gene: TRBJ2-1
V gene: TRBV4-1
D gene: .

CDR3 DNA: TGTGCCAGTGCGGACAGAGACTCCTACAATGAGCAGTTCTTC
CDR3 protein: CASADRDSYNEQFF
clone size: .
J gene: TRBJ2-1
V gene: TRBV19
D gene: .

CDR3 DNA: TGCAGCTATAAGGCGGGTGGTACAGATACGCAGTATTTT
CDR3 protein: CSYKAGGTDTQYF
clone size: once
J gene: TRBJ2-3
V gene: TRBV29-1
D gene: .

CDR3 DNA: TGTGCCAGCAGACCCTGGGTCGCAGATACGCAGTATTTT
CDR3 protein: CASRPWVADTQYF
clone size: .
J gene: TRBJ2-3
V gene: TRBV6-6
D gene: .

CDR3 DNA: TGCAGCGTTGACTGGATCACAGATACGCAGTATTTT
CDR3 protein: CSVDWITDTQYF
clone size: .
J gene: TRBJ2-3
V gene: TRBV29-1
D gene: .

CDR3 DNA: TGTGCCATCAGTAGACTAGCGGGAGGCAGGGAGTCCTACGAGCAGTACTTC
CDR3 protein: CAISRLAGGRESYEQYF
clone size: .
J gene: TRBJ2-7
V gene: TRBV10-3
D gene: TRBD2

CDR3 DNA: TGTGCCAGCTCGTTAAGCGGTTACAATGAGCAGTTCTTC
CDR3 protein: CASSLSGYNEQFF
clone size: .
J gene: TRBJ2-1
V gene: TRBV7-9
D gene: .

CDR3 DNA: TGTGCCAGCAGTGTGGGCTCCACCTACGTGCAGTACTTC
CDR3 protein: CASSVGSTYVQYF
clone size: .
J gene: TRBJ2-7
V gene: TRBV27
D gene: .

CDR3 DNA: TGTGCCAGCAGCTCCGACGGTCGCTACGAGCAGTACTTC
CDR3 protein: CASSSDGRYEQYF
clone size: few
J gene: TRBJ2-7
V gene: TRBV7-8
D gene: .

CDR3 DNA: TGTGCCAGCAGTGAAAGTAGCGGTGCCTACGAGCAGTACTTC
CDR3 protein: CASSESSGAYEQYF
clone size: .
J gene: TRBJ2-7
V gene: TRBV2
D gene: .

CDR3 DNA: TGTGCCATCAGTGAGACGGCGGGAACCTACAATGAGCAGTTCTTC
CDR3 protein: CAISETAGTYNEQFF
clone size: .
J gene: TRBJ2-1
V gene: TRBV10-3
D gene: .

CDR3 DNA: TGTGCCAGCAGCTTACTAGCGGGAGGGTCCTACGAGCAGTACTTC
CDR3 protein: CASSLLAGGSYEQYF
clone size: .
J gene: TRBJ2-7
V gene: TRBV7-9
D gene: TRBD2

CDR3 DNA: TGTGCCAGCAGCTTCGGGACAGGCCCTTTCAATGAGCAGTTCTTC
CDR3 protein: CASSFGTGPFNEQFF
clone size: .
J gene: TRBJ2-1
V gene: TRBV7-3
D gene: TRBD1

CDR3 DNA: TGTGCCAGTAAGGCTAGCGGGAGTGGGGAGACCCAGTACTTC
CDR3 protein: CASKASGSGETQYF
clone size: .
J gene: TRBJ2-5
V gene: TRBV19
D gene: TRBD2